These 11 T cell receptor beta chains came from one sample sequenced in a study of blood T cell repertoires in COVID-19. Clones were read by immunoSEQ multiplex PCR, and TCRdb kept only the in-frame ones, dropping some. Among under 300,000 clones listed, 75% to 90% were seen once. Material: PBMCs or T cells enriched from blood (not recorded which). Receptors were obtained from a woman in her late teens or twenties who had recovered from COVID-19.

V gene TRBV5-8 combines with J gene TRBJ1-6; maybe TRBD1 (5 bases). Trimming pared 5 bases from V and 7 bases from J, leaving 16 bases between. The length of the CDR3 is 15 residues. CDR1 is SGHTS and CDR2 is YDEGEE in the germline V gene. In DNA, the CDR3 is TGTGCCAGCAGACGCGACAGCGCATTCAATTCACCCCTCCACTTT. Amino acids: CASRRDSAFNSPLHF. The full variable domain, in which reference TRBV5-8 and TRBJ1-6 provide the parts outside the CDR3, is EAGVTQSPTHLIKTRGQQATLRCSPISGHTSVYWYQQALGLGLQFLLWYDEGEERNRGNFPPRFSGRQFPNYSSELNVNALELEDSALYLCASRRDSAFNSPLHFGNGTRLTVT.

This clone was seen just once. V is TRBV7-8 and J is TRBJ1-2; D gene unclear. V was clipped by 4 bases and J by 0 bases, with 9 bases between them. Per germline, CDR1 SGHVS and CDR2 FQNEAQ. The CDR3 is 14 residues long. Written as DNA, the CDR3 is TGTGCCAGCAGCTACAGTTCCCCTAACTATGGCTACACCTTC. This sequence encodes CASSYSSPNYGYTF. The whole variable domain, filled in from reference TRBV7-8 and TRBJ1-2, reads GAGVSQSPRYKVAKRGQDVALRCDPISGHVSLFWYQQALGQGPEFLTYFQNEAQLDKSGLPSDRFFAERPEGSVSTLKIQRTQQEDSAVYLCASSYSSPNYGYTFGSGTRLTVV.

This rearrangement joins TRBV7-3 to TRBJ1-5; D gene unclear. The CDR3 spans 19 residues. V was cut by 1 base and J by 2 bases, with 21 bases left in between. Germline CDR1 SGHTA, CDR2 FQGTGA. CDR3 sequence: CASSLRAGYTISGNQPQHF. In DNA form, the CDR3 reads TGTGCCAGCAGCTTAAGGGCGGGCTATACGATATCGGGCAATCAGCCCCAGCATTTT. Variable domain in full (rest from reference TRBV7-3 and TRBJ1-5): GAGVSQTPSNKVTEKGKYVELRCDPISGHTALYWYRQSLGQGPEFLIYFQGTGAADDSGLPNDRFFAVRPEGSVSTLKIQRTERGDSAVYLCASSLRAGYTISGNQPQHFGDGTRLSIL.

CDR3: CASSGLRGLAGTDTQYF. In nucleotides, the CDR3 is TGTGCCAGCAGTGGGCTCAGGGGGCTAGCGGGGACAGATACGCAGTATTTT. The chain employs TRBV11-2 and TRBJ2-3; TRBD2 is a possible D gene (9 bases). Trimming took 6 bases from V and 3 from J, leaving 22 bases between them. This CDR3 is 17 amino acids long. Germline-derived CDR1 and CDR2 are SGHAT and FQNNGV.

J is TRBJ2-1 and V is TRBV5-1; D might be TRBD2 (5 bases). V was cut by 6 bases and J by 0 bases, with 13 bases left in between. Germline lookup yields CDR1 SGHRS and CDR2 YFSETQ. This CDR3 spans 15 amino acids. CDR3 nucleotides: TGCGCCAGCACCCTAGACACTAGCTCCTACAATGAGCAGTTCTTC. This gives the protein CASTLDTSSYNEQFF.

This clone turned up a few times. CDR3 sequence: CASSFKSSEKLFF. CDR3 in DNA: TGTGCCAGCAGCTTTAAGTCTAGCGAAAAACTGTTTTTT. This chain connects TRBV5-4 to TRBJ1-4; D is undetermined. V was pared by 2 bases and J by 8 bases, with 10 bases between. The germline V gene has CDR1 SGHNT and CDR2 YYREEE (reference sequence). The CDR3 is 13 amino acids.

The chain combines TRBV12-5 with TRBJ2-7; D is ambiguous. Germline loops: CDR1 LGHNT, CDR2 FRNRAP. CDR3 size: 14 residues. Between the trimmed V and J ends, which lost 2 bases and 4 bases, there was a span of 12 bases. Here the CDR3 DNA reads TGTGCTAGTGGTTTGAGCCCTCCTTCATACGAGCAGTACTTC. Translated, it gives CASGLSPPSYEQYF.

The chain joins TRBV3-1 (or the pseudogene TRBV3-2) to TRBJ1-2; 9 bases map to TRBD1. Trimming removed 4 bases from V and 8 bases from J; junction bases left unmatched: 17. This CDR3 contains 17 residues. The germline V gene encodes CDR1 LGHDT and CDR2 YNNKEL (reference sequence). The CDR3 nucleotides are TGTGCCAGCAGCCCGCCGGGACAGGGATATATCTCCAGCGGCTACACCTTC. Its translation: CASSPPGQGYISSGYTF.

This clone was observed a single time. The chain recombines TRBV28 with TRBJ2-7; D uncertain. CDR3 length: 12 residues. Looked up from germline, CDR1 is MDHEN and CDR2 is SYDVKM. The V end lost 3 bases, the J end lost 1 base, and 4 bases lay between the germline ends. The CDR3 sequence is CASSFESYEQYF. The CDR3 DNA follows: TGTGCCAGCAGTTTCGAGTCCTACGAGCAGTACTTC.

V usage is TRBV9 and J usage is TRBJ2-3; 10 bases are shared with TRBD2. The ends lost 0 bases at V and 5 bases at J; junction bases unmatched: 3. The CDR3 consists of 15 residues. Germline CDR1 is SGDLS and CDR2 is YYNGEE. CDR3 amino acids: CASSVETSGVDTQYF. CDR3 nucleotide sequence: TGTGCCAGCAGCGTAGAAACTAGCGGGGTAGATACGCAGTATTTT.

This sequence joins TRBV5-1 and TRBJ1-1, with D perhaps TRBD1 (5 bases). Germline CDR1 and CDR2: SGHRS and YFSETQ. CDR3 size: 14 residues. V lost 7 bases, J lost 1 base, and 14 bases lay in between. CDR3 in amino acids: CASRSRGTNTEAFF. The CDR3, as DNA: TGCGCCAGCCGCTCCCGGGGGACGAACACTGAAGCTTTCTTT.